This T cell receptor (beta chain) was documented in a study of blood T cells in healthy people across ages. The authors ran a second PCR of about 6 to 11 cycles using a sample-barcoded 5' primer and a J-beta primer mix. Via MiXCR, TCRdb re-called the 5' RACE reads, giving one row per CDR3 protein. The sample contains 1.5 million to 2 million distinct CDR3 sequences, roughly 30% of which appear only once. A few counts support this clonotype. Its matching antigen is unknown. This CDR3 region has 11 residues. The germline gives CDR1 SGHNT, CDR2 YYREEE (reference sequence). The V end lost 7 bases, the J end lost 5 bases, and 9 bases lay between the germline ends. Overall study results and limits: It was the long-lived donors that had more naive CD4+ cells and higher diversity than aged donors. Naive and antigen-experienced cells were not separated, limiting conclusive comparison. The diversity estimates, figures obtained from one million T cells, were considered underestimates.

Source material: blood. This receptor was obtained from a woman in her thirties in good health. The chain carries TRBV5-4 and TRBJ2-5; D is perhaps TRBD2 (6 bases). The CDR3 DNA reads TGTGCCAGCGGGAGGCTGGAGACCCAGTACTTC. This codes for CASGRLETQYF.